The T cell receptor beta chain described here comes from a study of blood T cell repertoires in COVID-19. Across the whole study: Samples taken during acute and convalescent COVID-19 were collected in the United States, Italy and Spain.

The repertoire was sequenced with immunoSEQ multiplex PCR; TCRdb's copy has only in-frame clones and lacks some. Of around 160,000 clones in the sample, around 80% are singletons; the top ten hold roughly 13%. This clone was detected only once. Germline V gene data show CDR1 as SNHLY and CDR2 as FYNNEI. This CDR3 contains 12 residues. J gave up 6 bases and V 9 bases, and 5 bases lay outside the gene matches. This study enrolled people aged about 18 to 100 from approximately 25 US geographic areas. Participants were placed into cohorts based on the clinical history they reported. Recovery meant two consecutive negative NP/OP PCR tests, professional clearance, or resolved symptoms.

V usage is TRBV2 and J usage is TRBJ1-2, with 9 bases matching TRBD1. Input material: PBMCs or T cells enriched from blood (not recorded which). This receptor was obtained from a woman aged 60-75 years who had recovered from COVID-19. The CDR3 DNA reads TGTGCCAGTCCAACAGGGGGCCATGGCTACACCTTC. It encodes CASPTGGHGYTF.